A single sample is the source of the 29 T cell receptor beta chains below, sequenced in a study of monozygotic twins with inflammatory bowel disease. TCRdb reprocessed the 5' RACE reads, keeping one entry per CDR3 protein, no DNA. Its clone listing holds fewer than 550,000 distinct CDR3 sequences. Sequencing was done on a sample of blood. These receptors originate from a human donor with ulcerative colitis or Crohn's disease, or a healthy co-twin of an affected twin (not recorded which).

J is TRBJ1-2 and V is TRBV5-1. CDR3 size: 16 residues. Germline V gene data show CDR1 as SGHRS and CDR2 as YFSETQ. CDR3 residues: CASSLGYVGKFYGYTF. Supplemented by reference TRBV5-1 and TRBJ1-2, the full variable domain reads KAGVTQTPRYLIKTRGQQVTLSCSPISGHRSVSWYQQTPGQGLQFLFEYFSETQRNKGNFPGRFSGRQFSNSRSEMNVSTLELGDSALYLCASSLGYVGKFYGYTFGSGTRLTVV.

V and J are TRBV12-3 or TRBV12-4 and TRBJ2-7; lacking DNA, the TRBD1 call made by TCRdb goes unchecked. This CDR3 comprises 13 residues. Here the CDR3 reads CASSFDRGHEQYF.

The V and J genes are TRBV29-1 and TRBJ2-1; no DNA is available, so the TRBD2 call from TCRdb remains unchecked. Germline loops: CDR1 SQVTM, CDR2 ANQGSEA. The CDR3 consists of 14 residues. CDR3: CSVLAGGLYNEQFF.

This sequence joins TRBV6-1 and TRBJ1-5; no DNA is available, so the TRBD1 call from TCRdb remains unchecked. The V gene's germline CDR1 is MNHNS and CDR2 SASEGT. The CDR3 length is 15 residues. CDR3 sequence reads: CATSEGVARNQPQHF.

The chain combines TRBV27 with TRBJ2-5; lacking DNA, the TRBD1 call made by TCRdb goes unchecked. This CDR3 spans 13 amino acids. The germline V gene has CDR1 MNHEY and CDR2 SMNVEV (reference sequence). CDR3: CASSRQGDETQYF.

The chain joins TRBV9 to TRBJ2-1; the TCRdb call, TRBD1, lacks DNA for checking. Germline V gene data show CDR1 as SGDLS and CDR2 as YYNGEE. The CDR3 extends over 14 amino acids. CDR3 protein: CASSSPDRAYEQFF.

The gene calls are TRBV5-1 and TRBJ2-6; TCRdb's D call, TRBD2, is unchecked because there is no DNA. This CDR3 has 17 residues. The germline V gene has CDR1 SGHRS and CDR2 YFSETQ. CDR3 region: CASSLRAGNSGANVLTF.

This chain uses TRBV18 with TRBJ1-2; TCRdb returns TRBD1, unconfirmable since there is no DNA. This CDR3 has 15 amino acids. Germline CDR1 reads KGHSH; CDR2 reads LQKENI. The CDR3 region is CASSHGTLTARGYTF.

V is TRBV20-1 and J is TRBJ2-2; TCRdb's D call of TRBD2 is untestable without DNA. This CDR3 region has 16 residues. Germline loops: CDR1 DFQATT, CDR2 SNEGSKA (reference sequence). The CDR3 loop reads CSARGPGGLNTGELFF.

This chain uses TRBV11-2 with TRBJ2-3. CDR3 length: 17 residues. Germline assignment: CDR1 SGHAT and CDR2 FQNNGV. The CDR3 here is CASSLDLWQQDTDTQYF.

The CDR3 here is CASSGTLLGVQYF. The chain uses TRBV9 and TRBJ2-7. The V gene's germline CDR1 is SGDLS and CDR2 YYNGEE. The CDR3 has 13 residues.

The chain carries TRBV5-6 and TRBJ2-7; the TCRdb D gene call, TRBD1, has no DNA to confirm it. The CDR3 extends over 13 amino acids. Germline V CDR1 and CDR2: SGHDT, YYEEEE. The CDR3 loop is CASSLGGPNEQYF. Supplemented by reference TRBV5-6 and TRBJ2-7, the full variable domain reads DAGVTQSPTHLIKTRGQQVTLRCSPKSGHDTVSWYQQALGQGPQFIFQYYEEEERQRGNFPDRFSGHQFPNYSSELNVNALLLGDSALYLCASSLGGPNEQYFGPGTRLTVT.

This chain uses TRBV20-1 with TRBJ2-7; TCRdb reports TRBD1, a call that lacks DNA to check it against. The germline CDR1 and CDR2 sequences are DFQATT and SNEGSKA (reference sequence). The CDR3 is made up of 13 amino acids. The CDR3 spells CSARTPRTAEQYF.

The V gene is TRBV11-2, the J gene TRBJ2-6; the D gene TCRdb calls, TRBD2, cannot be checked with no DNA. In germline, CDR1 is SGHAT, CDR2 FQNNGV. The length of the CDR3 is 16 residues. This CDR3 reads CASSQQGRSGANVLTF.

The chain uses TRBV20-1 and TRBJ1-2; TCRdb's assignment of TRBD1 cannot be checked, as there is no DNA. The CDR3 runs 13 residues. From germline, CDR1 is DFQATT and CDR2 SNEGSKA (reference sequence). The CDR3 reads CSAPQGRVAGYTF.

The chain has TRBV20-1 and TRBJ2-1; TCRdb lists TRBD1, though no DNA is available to test this call. Germline assignment: CDR1 DFQATT and CDR2 SNEGSKA (reference sequence). The CDR3 runs 17 residues. The CDR3 sequence: CSARDWGQGDTYNEQFF.

V usage is TRBV9 and J usage is TRBJ1-5; TCRdb names TRBD1, which stays unverified in the absence of DNA. The CDR3 is made up of 15 amino acids. Germline V gene sequence: CDR1 SGDLS, CDR2 YYNGEE. CDR3 sequence: CASSVGDHSNQPQHF.

This sequence joins TRBV7-9 and TRBJ1-2; TCRdb indicates TRBD1, and absent DNA this call remains unverified. The CDR3 spans 15 residues. The germline CDR1 and CDR2 sequences are SEHNR and FQNEAQ (reference sequence). The CDR3: CASSLGGQGGYGYTF.

This sequence joins TRBV19 and TRBJ2-2; TCRdb designates TRBD1, a call that cannot be tested without DNA. Germline V CDR1 and CDR2: LNHDA, SQIVND (reference sequence). This CDR3 contains 15 residues. This CDR3 reads CASSTGTGNTGELFF.

The chain uses TRBV5-4 and TRBJ2-2; TCRdb's D call of TRBD1 is untestable without DNA. This CDR3 is built from 14 residues. The germline V gene encodes CDR1 SGHNT and CDR2 YYREEE (reference sequence). CDR3 amino acids: CASSFTGPGGELFF.

The V and J genes are TRBV4-1 and TRBJ2-5; TCRdb designates TRBD1, a call that cannot be tested without DNA. The CDR3 length is 16 residues. In germline, CDR1 is MGHRA, CDR2 YSYEKL. The CDR3 sequence is CASSHQWGQVQETQYF.

V is TRBV20-1 and J is TRBJ2-2; TCRdb's D call of TRBD1 is untestable without DNA. CDR1 DFQATT and CDR2 SNEGSKA come from the germline V gene (reference sequence). The CDR3 loop spans 16 amino acids. The CDR3 sequence: CSAECIPGQGPGELFF.

The chain uses TRBV5-1 and TRBJ2-2; the D call of TRBD1 rests on TCRdb alone, since no DNA is present to check it. The CDR3 has 15 amino acids. The germline V gene encodes CDR1 SGHRS and CDR2 YFSETQ. The CDR3 spells CASSPGQGESGELFF. The entire variable domain, with the rest obtained from reference TRBV5-1 and TRBJ2-2, is as follows: KAGVTQTPRYLIKTRGQQVTLSCSPISGHRSVSWYQQTPGQGLQFLFEYFSETQRNKGNFPGRFSGRQFSNSRSEMNVSTLELGDSALYLCASSPGQGESGELFFGEGSRLTVL.

The chain uses TRBV5-1 and TRBJ2-5; TCRdb's assignment of TRBD2 cannot be checked, as there is no DNA. The CDR3 sequence is 13 residues long. Germline lookup yields CDR1 SGHRS and CDR2 YFSETQ. The CDR3: CASSRETQETQYF.

J is TRBJ2-1 and V is TRBV29-1. Germline V gene lookup returns CDR1 SQVTM and CDR2 ANQGSEA. The length of the CDR3 is 12 residues. CDR3 sequence: CSVPGSYNEQFF.

This rearrangement joins TRBV9 to TRBJ2-7; the D gene TCRdb calls, TRBD2, cannot be checked with no DNA. CDR1 is SGDLS and CDR2 is YYNGEE in the germline V gene. The CDR3 has 15 residues. CDR3 amino acids: CASSPSGRGTYEQYF.

The gene calls are TRBV28 and TRBJ1-6; TCRdb reports TRBD1, a call that lacks DNA to check it against. This CDR3 is 16 amino acids long. The V gene's germline CDR1 is MDHEN and CDR2 SYDVKM. This CDR3 reads CASSSMTGSNNSPLHF.

The chain combines TRBV5-5 with TRBJ2-7. The V gene's germline CDR1 is SGHKS and CDR2 YYEKEE (reference sequence). CDR3 length: 13 amino acids. The chain's CDR3 is CASSFAGVGEQYF.

The rearrangement joins TRBV24-1 to TRBJ1-2; checking the TCRdb D call of TRBD1 is not possible without DNA. The germline V gene encodes CDR1 KGHDR and CDR2 SFDVKD. This CDR3 region has 12 residues. This CDR3 is CATSDGGTGYTF.